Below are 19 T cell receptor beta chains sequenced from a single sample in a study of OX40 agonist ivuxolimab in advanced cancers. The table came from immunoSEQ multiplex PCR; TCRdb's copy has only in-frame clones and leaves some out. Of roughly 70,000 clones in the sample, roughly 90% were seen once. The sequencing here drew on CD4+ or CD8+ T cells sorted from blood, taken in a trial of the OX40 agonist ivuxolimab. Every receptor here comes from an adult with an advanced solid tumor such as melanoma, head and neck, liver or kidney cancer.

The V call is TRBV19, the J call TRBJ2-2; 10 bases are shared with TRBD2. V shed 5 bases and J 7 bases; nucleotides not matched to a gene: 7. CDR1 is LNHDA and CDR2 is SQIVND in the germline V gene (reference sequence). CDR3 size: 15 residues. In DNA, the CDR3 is TGTGCCAGTAGTGCGGGACTAGCGCGTATCGGGGAGCTGTTTTTT. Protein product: CASSAGLARIGELFF.

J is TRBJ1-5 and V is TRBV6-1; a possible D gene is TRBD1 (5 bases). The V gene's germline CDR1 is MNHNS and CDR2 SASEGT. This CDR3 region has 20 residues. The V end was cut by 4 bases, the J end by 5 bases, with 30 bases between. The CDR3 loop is CASSAGGTGQIGRYHQPQHF. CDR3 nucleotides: TGTGCCAGCAGTGCTGGGGGGACGGGTCAGATAGGGCGGTATCATCAGCCCCAGCATTTT.

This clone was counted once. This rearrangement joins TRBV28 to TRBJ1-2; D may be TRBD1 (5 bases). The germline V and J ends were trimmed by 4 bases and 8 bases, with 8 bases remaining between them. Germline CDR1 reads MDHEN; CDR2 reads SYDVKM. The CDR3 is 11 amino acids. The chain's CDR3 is CASSSWGGYTF. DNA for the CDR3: TGTGCCAGCAGTTCGTGGGGCGGCTACACCTTC.

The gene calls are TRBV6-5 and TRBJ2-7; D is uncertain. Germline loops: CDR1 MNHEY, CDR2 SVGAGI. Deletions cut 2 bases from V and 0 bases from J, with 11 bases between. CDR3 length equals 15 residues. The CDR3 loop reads CASSYDGRSSYEQYF. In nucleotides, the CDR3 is TGTGCCAGCAGTTACGACGGACGTAGCTCCTACGAGCAGTACTTC.

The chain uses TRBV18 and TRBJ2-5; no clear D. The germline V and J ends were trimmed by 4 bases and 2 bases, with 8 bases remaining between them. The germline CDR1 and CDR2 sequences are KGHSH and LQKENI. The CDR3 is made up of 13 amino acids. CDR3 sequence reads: CASSLHLQETQYF. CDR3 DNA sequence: TGTGCCAGCTCACTTCACCTACAAGAGACCCAGTACTTC.

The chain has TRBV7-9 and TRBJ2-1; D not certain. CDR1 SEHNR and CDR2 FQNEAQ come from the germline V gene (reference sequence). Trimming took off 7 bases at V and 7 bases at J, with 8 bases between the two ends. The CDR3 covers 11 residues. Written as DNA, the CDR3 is TGTGCCAGCAAGGGTGGTAATGAGCAGTTCTTC. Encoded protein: CASKGGNEQFF. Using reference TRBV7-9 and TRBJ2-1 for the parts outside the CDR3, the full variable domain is DTGVSQNPRHKITKRGQNVTFRCDPISEHNRLYWYRQTLGQGPEFLTYFQNEAQLEKSRLLSDRFSAERPKGSFSTLEIQRTEQGDSAMYLCASKGGNEQFFGPGTRLTVL.

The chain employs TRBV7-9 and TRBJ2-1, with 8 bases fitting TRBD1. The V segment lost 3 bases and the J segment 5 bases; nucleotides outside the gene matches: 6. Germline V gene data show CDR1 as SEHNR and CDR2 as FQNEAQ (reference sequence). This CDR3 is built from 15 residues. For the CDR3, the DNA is TGTGCCAGCAGCTTTCAGGGGGCCGGCCACAATGAGCAGTTCTTC. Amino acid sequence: CASSFQGAGHNEQFF.

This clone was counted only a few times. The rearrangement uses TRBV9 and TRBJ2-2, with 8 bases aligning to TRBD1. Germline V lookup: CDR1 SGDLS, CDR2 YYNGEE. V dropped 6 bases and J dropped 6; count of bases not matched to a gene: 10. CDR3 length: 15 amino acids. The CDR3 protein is CASTRGQATSGELFF. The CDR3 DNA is TGTGCCAGCACCCGGGGACAGGCAACGTCCGGGGAGCTGTTTTTT.

The CDR3 is CASSLARDRDYGYTF. CDR3 in DNA: TGCGCCAGCAGCTTGGCCCGAGACAGGGACTATGGCTACACCTTC. V gene TRBV5-1 combines with J gene TRBJ1-2; 7 bases align to TRBD1. In germline, CDR1 is SGHRS, CDR2 YFSETQ. With V trimmed by 0 bases and J by 3 bases, 5 bases remained unmatched. The CDR3 runs to 15 residues.

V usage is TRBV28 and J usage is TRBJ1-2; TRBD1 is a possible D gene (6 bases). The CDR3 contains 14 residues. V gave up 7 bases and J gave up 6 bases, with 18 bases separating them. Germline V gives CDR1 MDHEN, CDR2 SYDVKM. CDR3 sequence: CASTNPGVSDGYTF. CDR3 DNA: TGTGCCAGCACGAATCCAGGGGTTAGCGATGGCTACACCTTC.

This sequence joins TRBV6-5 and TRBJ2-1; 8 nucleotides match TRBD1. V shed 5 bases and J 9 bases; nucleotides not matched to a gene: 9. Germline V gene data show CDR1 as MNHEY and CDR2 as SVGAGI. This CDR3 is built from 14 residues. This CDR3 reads CASSPGTGRGEQFF. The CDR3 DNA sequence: TGTGCCAGCAGTCCCGGGACAGGCAGGGGTGAGCAGTTCTTC.

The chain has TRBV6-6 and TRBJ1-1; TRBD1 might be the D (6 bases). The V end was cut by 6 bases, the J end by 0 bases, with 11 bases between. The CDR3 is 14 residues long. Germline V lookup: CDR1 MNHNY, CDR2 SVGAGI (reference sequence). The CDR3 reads CASRQGLVNTEAFF. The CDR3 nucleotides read TGTGCCAGCAGACAGGGTTTGGTGAACACTGAAGCTTTCTTT.

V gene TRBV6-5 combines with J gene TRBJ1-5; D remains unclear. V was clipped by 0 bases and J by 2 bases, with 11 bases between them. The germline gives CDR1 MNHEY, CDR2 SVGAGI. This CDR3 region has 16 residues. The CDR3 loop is CASSYSYRTGNQPQHF. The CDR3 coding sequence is TGTGCCAGCAGTTACTCGTATAGAACGGGCAATCAGCCCCAGCATTTT.

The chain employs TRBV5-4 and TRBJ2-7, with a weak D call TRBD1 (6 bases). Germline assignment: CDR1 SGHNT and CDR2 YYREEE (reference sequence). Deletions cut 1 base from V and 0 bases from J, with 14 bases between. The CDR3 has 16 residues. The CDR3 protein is CASSLNPDSSSYEQYF. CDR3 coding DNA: TGTGCCAGCAGCTTGAACCCGGACAGTAGCTCCTACGAGCAGTACTTC. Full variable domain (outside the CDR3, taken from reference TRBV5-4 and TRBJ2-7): ETGVTQSPTHLIKTRGQQVTLRCSSQSGHNTVSWYQQALGQGPQFIFQYYREEENGRGNFPPRFSGLQFPNYSSELNVNALELDDSALYLCASSLNPDSSSYEQYFGPGTRLTVT.

The CDR3 nucleotides are TGTGCCTGGACTCGGGTCTCTCTCTACGAGCAGTACTTC. Its protein is CAWTRVSLYEQYF. V is TRBV30 and J is TRBJ2-7; D is unresolved. Trimming left V 4 bases short and J 3 bases short, with 13 bases between. The CDR3 loop spans 13 amino acids. Germline-derived CDR1 and CDR2 are GTSNPN and SVGIG (reference sequence).

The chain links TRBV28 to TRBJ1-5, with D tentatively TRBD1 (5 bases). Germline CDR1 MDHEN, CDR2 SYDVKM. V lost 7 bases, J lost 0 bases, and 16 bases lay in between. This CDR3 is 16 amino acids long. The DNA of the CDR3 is TGTGCCAGCATCCCCGGGGGAGATTATAGCAATCAGCCCCAGCATTTT. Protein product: CASIPGGDYSNQPQHF.

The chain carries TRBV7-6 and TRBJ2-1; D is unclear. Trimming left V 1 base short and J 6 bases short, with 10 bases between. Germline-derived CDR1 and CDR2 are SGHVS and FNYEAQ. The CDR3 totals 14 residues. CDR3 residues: CASSLEELANEQFF. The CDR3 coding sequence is TGTGCCAGCAGCTTAGAGGAACTCGCCAATGAGCAGTTCTTC.

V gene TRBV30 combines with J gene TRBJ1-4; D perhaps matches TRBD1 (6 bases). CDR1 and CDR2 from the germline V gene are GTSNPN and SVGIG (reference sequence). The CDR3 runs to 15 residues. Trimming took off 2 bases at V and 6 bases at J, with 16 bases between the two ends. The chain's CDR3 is CAWSLFRGADEKLFF. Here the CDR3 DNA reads TGTGCCTGGAGTCTATTCAGGGGCGCGGATGAAAAACTGTTTTTT.

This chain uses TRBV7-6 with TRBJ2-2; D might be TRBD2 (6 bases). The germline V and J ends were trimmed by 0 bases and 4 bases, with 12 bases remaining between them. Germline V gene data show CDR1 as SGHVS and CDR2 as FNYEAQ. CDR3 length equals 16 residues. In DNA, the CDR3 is TGTGCCAGCAGCTTAGCCTTGGGGGGTGGCACCGGGGAGCTGTTTTTT. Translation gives CASSLALGGGTGELFF.